Shown below are 10 T cell receptor beta chains from a single sample sequenced in a study of response to subunit inactivated influenza vaccine. TCRdb re-called the RT-PCR reads through MiXCR, storing one row per CDR3 protein. The profile shows 450,000 to 550,000 distinct CDR3 sequences, less than 30% of them singletons. The sequencing used CD4+ T cells sorted from PBMCs, collected less than 6 days after vaccination. These receptors all stem from a man aged 45-65 years who received an inactivated influenza vaccine.

The chain is built from TRBV4-2 and TRBJ2-7, with no clear D. The germline V gene has CDR1 LGHNA and CDR2 YNFKEQ. This CDR3 is built from 13 residues. V was cut by 3 bases and J by 2 bases, with 8 bases left in between. The CDR3 DNA reads as TGTGCCAGCAGCCATCCCGAGGCCTACGAGCAGTACTTC. This gives the protein CASSHPEAYEQYF.

The V and J genes are TRBV2 and TRBJ2-7; D remains unclear. Germline V gene data show CDR1 as SNHLY and CDR2 as FYNNEI. The CDR3 length is 13 residues. Trimming pared 4 bases from V and 2 bases from J, leaving 9 bases between. The CDR3 here is CASSVTATYEQYF. The CDR3 nucleotides read TGTGCCAGCAGTGTTACAGCGACCTACGAGCAGTACTTC.

This chain links TRBV7-9 with TRBJ2-5; D remains unclear. Germline CDR1 reads SEHNR; CDR2 reads FQNEAQ (reference sequence). The CDR3 is made up of 15 amino acids. Trimming cost V 2 bases and J 2 bases, with 12 bases left between them. As DNA, the CDR3 is TGTGCCAGCAGCTTATTTGGTCAACTACAAGAGACCCAGTACTTC. This translates into CASSLFGQLQETQYF.

The chain is built from TRBV7-2 and TRBJ2-7; 8 bases are a match to TRBD2. The CDR3 sequence is 14 residues long. Trimming removed 3 bases from V and 5 bases from J; junction bases left unmatched: 6. The germline V gene has CDR1 SGHTA and CDR2 FQGNSA. Here the CDR3 DNA reads TGTGCCAGCAGCTTCCGGGAGGGCCTGCACGAGCAGTACTTC. It is translated as CASSFREGLHEQYF.

In this sample, this clonotype turned up a few times. This rearrangement joins TRBV5-1 to TRBJ2-7, with TRBD1 matching over 8 bases. The CDR3 consists of 14 residues. V lost 5 bases to trimming and J lost 2 bases; unmatched junction nucleotides: 6. Looked up from germline, CDR1 is SGHRS and CDR2 is YFSETQ. CDR3 nucleotide sequence: TGCGCCAGCAGATCCGGACAGGGAACCTACGAGCAGTACTTC. It translates to CASRSGQGTYEQYF. The full variable domain, with the rest looked up from reference TRBV5-1 and TRBJ2-7, is KAGVTQTPRYLIKTRGQQVTLSCSPISGHRSVSWYQQTPGQGLQFLFEYFSETQRNKGNFPGRFSGRQFSNSRSEMNVSTLELGDSALYLCASRSGQGTYEQYFGPGTRLTVT.

The rearrangement uses TRBV20-1 and TRBJ1-5; maybe TRBD1 (5 bases). Germline loops: CDR1 DFQATT, CDR2 SNEGSKA (reference sequence). V was shortened by 3 bases and J by 0 bases, with 18 bases between the two germline ends. This CDR3 has 17 residues. CDR3 nucleotide sequence: TGCAGTGCTAGGGACAAAAGGACCCTGTTTAGCAATCAGCCCCAGCATTTT. It is translated as CSARDKRTLFSNQPQHF.

In its sample, this clonotype was seen a few times. The rearrangement links TRBV10-3 to TRBJ2-2; the D is unclear. This CDR3 spans 14 amino acids. Trimming took off 3 bases at V and 5 bases at J, with 10 bases between the two ends. Germline lookup yields CDR1 ENHRY and CDR2 SYGVKD. The CDR3, as DNA: TGTGCCATCAGTGAAGGTTGGCGGACCGGGGAGCTGTTTTTT. Translated, it gives CAISEGWRTGELFF.

The sample holds a few counts of this clonotype. The V call is TRBV7-9, the J call TRBJ1-1; 8 positions match TRBD1. V shed 1 base and J 5 bases; nucleotides not matched to a gene: 6. This CDR3 spans 15 amino acids. Germline V gene lookup returns CDR1 SEHNR and CDR2 FQNEAQ (reference sequence). CDR3 in amino acids: CASSLDSGGWTEAFF. The CDR3 DNA reads as TGTGCCAGCAGCTTAGACTCAGGGGGCTGGACTGAAGCTTTCTTT.

This clonotype was detected a few times. This rearrangement joins TRBV11-2 to TRBJ2-7, with 11 positions matching TRBD2. This CDR3 comprises 15 residues. CDR1 and CDR2 from the germline V gene are SGHAT and FQNNGV. V lost 3 bases and J lost 4; bases outside the gene matches: 5. Written as DNA, the CDR3 is TGTGCCAGCAGCTTTTTTAGCGGGGGGGGATACGAGCAGTACTTC. Its translation: CASSFFSGGGYEQYF.

This rearrangement joins TRBV18 to TRBJ1-6, with TRBD1 matching over 7 bases. Germline V lookup: CDR1 KGHSH, CDR2 LQKENI. This CDR3 comprises 15 residues. The ends lost 3 bases at V and 8 bases at J; junction bases unmatched: 7. CDR3 DNA: TGTGCCAGCTCACCGAGAGGGGGCGGGGATTCACCCCTCCACTTT. It yields the protein CASSPRGGGDSPLHF.